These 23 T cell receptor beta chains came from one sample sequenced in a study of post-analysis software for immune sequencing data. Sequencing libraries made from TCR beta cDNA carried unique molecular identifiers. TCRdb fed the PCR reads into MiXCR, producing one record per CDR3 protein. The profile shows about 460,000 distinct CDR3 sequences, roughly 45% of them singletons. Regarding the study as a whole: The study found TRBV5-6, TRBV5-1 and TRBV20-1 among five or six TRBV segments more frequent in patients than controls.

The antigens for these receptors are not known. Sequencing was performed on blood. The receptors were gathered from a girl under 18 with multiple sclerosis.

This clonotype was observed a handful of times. Here the CDR3 reads CSVEDRQYEQYF. As DNA, the CDR3 is TGCAGCGTTGAAGATAGGCAGTACGAGCAGTACTTC. The chain recombines TRBV29-1 with TRBJ2-4; D call uncertain. The DNA end is a closer match to TRBJ2-7, so the J assignment may be wrong. This CDR3 spans 12 amino acids. Per germline, CDR1 SQVTM and CDR2 ANQGSEA.

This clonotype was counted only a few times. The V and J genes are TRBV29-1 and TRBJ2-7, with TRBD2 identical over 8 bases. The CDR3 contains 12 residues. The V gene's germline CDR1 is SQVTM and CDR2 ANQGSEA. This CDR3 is CATSAPGYEQYF. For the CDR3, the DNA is TGCGCGACTAGCGCCCCGGGCTACGAGCAGTACTTC.

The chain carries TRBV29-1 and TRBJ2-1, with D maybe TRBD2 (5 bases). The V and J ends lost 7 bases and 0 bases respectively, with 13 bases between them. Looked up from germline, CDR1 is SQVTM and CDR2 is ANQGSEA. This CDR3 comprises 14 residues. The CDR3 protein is CSAAKRNSYNEQFF. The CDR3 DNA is TGCAGCGCCGCAAAGCGGAACTCCTACAATGAGCAGTTCTTC.

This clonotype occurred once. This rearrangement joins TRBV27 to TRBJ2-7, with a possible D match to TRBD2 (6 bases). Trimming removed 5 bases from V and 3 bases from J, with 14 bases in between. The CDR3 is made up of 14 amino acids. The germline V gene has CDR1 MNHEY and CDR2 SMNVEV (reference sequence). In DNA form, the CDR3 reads TGTGCCAGCAGTGCCCCCGGGACTCTCTACGAGCAGTACTTC. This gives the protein CASSAPGTLYEQYF.

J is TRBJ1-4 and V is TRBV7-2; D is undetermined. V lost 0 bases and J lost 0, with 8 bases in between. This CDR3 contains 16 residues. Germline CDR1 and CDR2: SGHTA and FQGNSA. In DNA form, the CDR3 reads TGTGCCAGCAGCTTAGCCCCCCCGGCAACTAATGAAAAACTGTTTTTT. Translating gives CASSLAPPATNEKLFF.

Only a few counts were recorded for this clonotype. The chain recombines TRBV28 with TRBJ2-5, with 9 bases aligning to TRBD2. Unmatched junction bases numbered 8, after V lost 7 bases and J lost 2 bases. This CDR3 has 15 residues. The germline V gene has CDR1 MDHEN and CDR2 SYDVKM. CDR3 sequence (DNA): TGTGCCAGCACCCTAGGGACTAGCAGACAAGAGACCCAGTACTTC. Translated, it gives CASTLGTSRQETQYF. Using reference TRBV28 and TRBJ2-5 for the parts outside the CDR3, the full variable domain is DVKVTQSSRYLVKRTGEKVFLECVQDMDHENMFWYRQDPGLGLRLIYFSYDVKMKEKGDIPEGYSVSREKKERFSLILESASTNQTSMYLCASTLGTSRQETQYFGPGTRLLVL.

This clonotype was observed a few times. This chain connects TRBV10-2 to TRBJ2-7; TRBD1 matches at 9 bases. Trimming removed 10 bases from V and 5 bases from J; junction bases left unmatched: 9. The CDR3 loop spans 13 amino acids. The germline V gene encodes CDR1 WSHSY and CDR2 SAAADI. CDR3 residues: CATTGQGINEQYF. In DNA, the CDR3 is TGCGCCACCACTGGACAGGGGATCAACGAGCAGTACTTC.

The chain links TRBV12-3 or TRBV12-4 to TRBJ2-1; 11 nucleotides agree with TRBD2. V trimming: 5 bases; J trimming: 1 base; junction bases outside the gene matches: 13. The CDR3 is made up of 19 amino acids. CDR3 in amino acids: CASSRRLAGRAGSYNEQFF. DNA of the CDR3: TGTGCCAGCAGTCGGAGACTAGCGGGACGCGCGGGGTCCTACAATGAGCAGTTCTTC.

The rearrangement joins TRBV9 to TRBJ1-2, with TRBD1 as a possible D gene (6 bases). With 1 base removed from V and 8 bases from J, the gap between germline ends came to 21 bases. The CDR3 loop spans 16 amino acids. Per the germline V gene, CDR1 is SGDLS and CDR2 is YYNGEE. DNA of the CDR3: TGTGCCAGCAGCGTATCCCCTCCCCGAGGGGGGAGCGGCTACACCTTC. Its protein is CASSVSPPRGGSGYTF. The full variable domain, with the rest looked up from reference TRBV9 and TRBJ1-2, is DSGVTQTPKHLITATGQRVTLRCSPRSGDLSVYWYQQSLDQGLQFLIQYYNGEERAKGNILERFSAQQFPDLHSELNLSSLELGDSALYFCASSVSPPRGGSGYTFGSGTRLTVV.

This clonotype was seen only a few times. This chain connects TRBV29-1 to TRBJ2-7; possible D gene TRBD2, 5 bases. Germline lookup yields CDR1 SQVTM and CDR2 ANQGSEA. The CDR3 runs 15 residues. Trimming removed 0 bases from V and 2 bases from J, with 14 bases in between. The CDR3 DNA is TGCAGCGTTGAAGAGGCGGGCTCTCTCCCCTACGAGCAGTACTTC. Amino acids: CSVEEAGSLPYEQYF.

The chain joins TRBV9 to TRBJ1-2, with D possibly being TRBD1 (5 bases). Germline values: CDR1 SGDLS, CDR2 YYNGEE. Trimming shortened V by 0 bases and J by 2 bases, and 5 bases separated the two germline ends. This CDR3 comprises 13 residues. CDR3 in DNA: TGTGCCAGCAGCGTAGCAGGGAACTATGGCTACACCTTC. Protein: CASSVAGNYGYTF.

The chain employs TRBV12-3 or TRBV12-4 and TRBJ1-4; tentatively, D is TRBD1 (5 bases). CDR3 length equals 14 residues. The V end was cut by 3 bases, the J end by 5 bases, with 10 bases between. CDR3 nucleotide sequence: TGTGCCAGCAGTTTCCTCGGGGGGAATGAAAAACTGTTTTTT. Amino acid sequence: CASSFLGGNEKLFF.

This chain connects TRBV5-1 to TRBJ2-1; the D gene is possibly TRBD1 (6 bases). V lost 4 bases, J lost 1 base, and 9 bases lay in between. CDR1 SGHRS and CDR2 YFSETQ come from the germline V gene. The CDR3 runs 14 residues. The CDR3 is CASSKQGSYNEQFF. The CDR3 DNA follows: TGCGCCAGCAGCAAACAGGGTTCCTACAATGAGCAGTTCTTC.

The CDR3 here is CASSSELHGQGWWISYNEQFF. CDR3 DNA sequence: TGCGCCAGCAGCTCTGAACTACACGGACAGGGTTGGTGGATATCCTACAATGAGCAGTTCTTC. The rearrangement uses TRBV5-1 and TRBJ2-1; 8 bases fit TRBD1. The CDR3 sequence is 21 residues long. V was clipped by 3 bases and J by 1 base; unmatched bases: 21. Germline V CDR1 and CDR2: SGHRS, YFSETQ. The variable domain in full, with the rest retrieved from reference TRBV5-1 and TRBJ2-1, is KAGVTQTPRYLIKTRGQQVTLSCSPISGHRSVSWYQQTPGQGLQFLFEYFSETQRNKGNFPGRFSGRQFSNSRSEMNVSTLELGDSALYLCASSSELHGQGWWISYNEQFFGPGTRLTVL.

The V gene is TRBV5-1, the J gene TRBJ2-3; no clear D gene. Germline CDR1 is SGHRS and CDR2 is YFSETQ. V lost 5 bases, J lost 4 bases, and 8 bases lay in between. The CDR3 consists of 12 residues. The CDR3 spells CASRDESDTQYF. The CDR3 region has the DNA TGCGCCAGCAGGGATGAGTCAGATACGCAGTATTTT.

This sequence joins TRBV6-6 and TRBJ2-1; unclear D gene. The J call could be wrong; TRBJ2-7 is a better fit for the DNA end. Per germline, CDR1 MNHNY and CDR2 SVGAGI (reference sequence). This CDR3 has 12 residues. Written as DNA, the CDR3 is TGTGCCAGCGGGTCCTCCTACAATGAGCAGTACTTC. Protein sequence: CASGSSYNEQYF.

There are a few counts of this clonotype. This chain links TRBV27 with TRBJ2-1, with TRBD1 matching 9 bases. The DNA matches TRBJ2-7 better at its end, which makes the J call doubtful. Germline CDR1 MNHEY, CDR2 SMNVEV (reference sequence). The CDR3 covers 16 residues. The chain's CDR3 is CASSLPGQGYYNEQYF. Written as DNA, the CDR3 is TGTGCCAGCAGCCTTCCGGGACAGGGATACTACAATGAGCAGTACTTC.

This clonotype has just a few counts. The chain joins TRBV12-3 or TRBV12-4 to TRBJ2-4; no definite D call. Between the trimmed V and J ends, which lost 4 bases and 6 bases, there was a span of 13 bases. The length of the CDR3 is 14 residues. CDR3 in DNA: TGTGCCAGCAGTTCAGATGTTTTCGGAAACATTCAGTACTTC. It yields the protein CASSSDVFGNIQYF.

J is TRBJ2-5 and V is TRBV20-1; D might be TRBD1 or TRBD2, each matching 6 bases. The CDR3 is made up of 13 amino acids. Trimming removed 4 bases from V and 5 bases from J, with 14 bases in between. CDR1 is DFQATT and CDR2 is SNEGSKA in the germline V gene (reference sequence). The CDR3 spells CSANPGGRETQYF. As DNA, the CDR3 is TGCAGTGCTAATCCCGGGGGCCGCGAGACCCAGTACTTC.

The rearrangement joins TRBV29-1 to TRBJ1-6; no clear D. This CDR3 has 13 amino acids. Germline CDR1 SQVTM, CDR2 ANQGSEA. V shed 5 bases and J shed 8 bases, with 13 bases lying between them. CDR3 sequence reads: CSVRLLRDSPLHF. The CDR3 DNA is TGCAGCGTTCGCCTCCTACGGGATTCACCCCTCCACTTT.

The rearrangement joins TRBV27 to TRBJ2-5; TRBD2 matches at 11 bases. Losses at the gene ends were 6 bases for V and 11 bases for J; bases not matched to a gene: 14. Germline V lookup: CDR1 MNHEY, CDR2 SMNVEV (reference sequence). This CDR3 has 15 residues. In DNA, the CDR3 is TGTGCCAGCAGCCTGACTAGCGGGAAGTACAATGAGCAGTACTTC. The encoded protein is CASSLTSGKYNEQYF.

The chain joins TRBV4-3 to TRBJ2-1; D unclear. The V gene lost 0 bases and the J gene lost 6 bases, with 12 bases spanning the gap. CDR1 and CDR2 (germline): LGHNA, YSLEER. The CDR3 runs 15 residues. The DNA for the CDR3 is TGCGCCAGCAGCCAAGAACGGATGGAACCCAATGAGCAGTTCTTC. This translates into CASSQERMEPNEQFF.

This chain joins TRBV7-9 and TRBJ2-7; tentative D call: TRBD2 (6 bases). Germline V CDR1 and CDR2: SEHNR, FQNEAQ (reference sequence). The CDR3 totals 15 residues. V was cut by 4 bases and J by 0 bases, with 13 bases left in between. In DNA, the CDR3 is TGTGCCAGCAGCTCTTGGGACTCCGACTCCTACGAGCAGTACTTC. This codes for CASSSWDSDSYEQYF. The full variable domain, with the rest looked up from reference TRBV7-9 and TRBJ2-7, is DTGVSQNPRHKITKRGQNVTFRCDPISEHNRLYWYRQTLGQGPEFLTYFQNEAQLEKSRLLSDRFSAERPKGSFSTLEIQRTEQGDSAMYLCASSSWDSDSYEQYFGPGTRLTVT.